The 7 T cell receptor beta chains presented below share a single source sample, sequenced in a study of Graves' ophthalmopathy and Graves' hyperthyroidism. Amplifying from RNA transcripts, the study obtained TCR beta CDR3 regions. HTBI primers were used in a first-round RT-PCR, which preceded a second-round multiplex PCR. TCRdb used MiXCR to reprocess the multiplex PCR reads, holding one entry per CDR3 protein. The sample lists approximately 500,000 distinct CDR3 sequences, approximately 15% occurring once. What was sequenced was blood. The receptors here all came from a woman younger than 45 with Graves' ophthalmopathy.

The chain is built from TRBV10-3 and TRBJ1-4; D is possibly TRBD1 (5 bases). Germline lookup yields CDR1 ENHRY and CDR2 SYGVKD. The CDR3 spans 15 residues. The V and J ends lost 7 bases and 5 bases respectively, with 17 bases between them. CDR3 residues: CAIKPGTGENEKLFF. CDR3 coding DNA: TGTGCCATCAAGCCCGGGACTGGGGAGAATGAAAAACTGTTTTTT.

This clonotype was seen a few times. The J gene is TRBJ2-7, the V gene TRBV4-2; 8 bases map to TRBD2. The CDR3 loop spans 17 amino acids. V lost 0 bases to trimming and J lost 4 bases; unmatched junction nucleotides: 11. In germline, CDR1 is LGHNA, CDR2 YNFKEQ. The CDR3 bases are TGTGCCAGCAGCCAAGATAATCTTCTGGCGGGGGGATACGAGCAGTACTTC. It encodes CASSQDNLLAGGYEQYF.

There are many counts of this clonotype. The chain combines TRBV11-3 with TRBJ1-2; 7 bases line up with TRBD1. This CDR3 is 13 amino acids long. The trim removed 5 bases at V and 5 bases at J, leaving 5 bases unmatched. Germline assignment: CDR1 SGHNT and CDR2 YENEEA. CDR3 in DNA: TGTGCCAGCAGCCCGGACAGGTTTTATGGCTACACCTTC. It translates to CASSPDRFYGYTF.

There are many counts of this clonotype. CDR3 nucleotides: TGTGCCAGCAGCTTAGGTGCCGGAGACCAAGAGACCCAGTACTTC. Translating gives CASSLGAGDQETQYF. The V and J genes are TRBV7-2 and TRBJ2-5, with D uncertain. V lost 1 base, J lost 0 bases, and 9 bases lay in between. Germline V CDR1 and CDR2: SGHTA, FQGNSA. The length of the CDR3 is 15 residues.

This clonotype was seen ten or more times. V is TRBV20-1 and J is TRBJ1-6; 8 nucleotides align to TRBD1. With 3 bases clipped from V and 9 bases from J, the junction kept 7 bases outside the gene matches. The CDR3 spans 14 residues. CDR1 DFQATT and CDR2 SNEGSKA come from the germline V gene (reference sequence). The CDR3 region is CSASNRGVGSPLHF. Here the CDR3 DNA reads TGCAGTGCTAGCAACAGGGGGGTCGGTTCACCCCTCCACTTT.

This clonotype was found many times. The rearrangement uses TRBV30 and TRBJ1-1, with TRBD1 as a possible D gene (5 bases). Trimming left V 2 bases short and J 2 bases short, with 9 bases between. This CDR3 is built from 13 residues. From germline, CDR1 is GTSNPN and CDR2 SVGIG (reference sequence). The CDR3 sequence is CAWSTGPNTEAFF. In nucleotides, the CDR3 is TGTGCCTGGAGTACGGGACCAAACACTGAAGCTTTCTTT.

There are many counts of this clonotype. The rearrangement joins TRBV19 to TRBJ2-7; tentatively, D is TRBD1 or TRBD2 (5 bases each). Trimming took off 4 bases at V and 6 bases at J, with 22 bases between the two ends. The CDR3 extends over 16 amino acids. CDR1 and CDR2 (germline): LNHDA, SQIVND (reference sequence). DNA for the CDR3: TGTGCCAGTAGTACCGGATCAAACAGGCCGGGATTCGAGCAGTACTTC. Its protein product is CASSTGSNRPGFEQYF.